This section outlines one T cell receptor (beta chain) sequence together with its context. The library attached unique molecular identifiers to individual cDNA molecules. TCRdb called the RACE reads again in MiXCR, with one record for every CDR3 protein. The data show about 350,000 distinct CDR3 sequences, about 5% seen once. The record originates from a study of human T cells and chemical hapten exposure. Per germline, CDR1 MNHEY and CDR2 SVGEGT. The CDR3 is made up of 16 amino acids. V dropped 4 bases and J dropped 3; count of bases not matched to a gene: 8. The time point here: pre-sensitization, week 0. Documented treatment: therapeutic diphenylcyclopropenone sensitization with weekly scalp DPC.

The sequence derives from a woman aged 18-30 years with alopecia areata. Some clones in this sample may be carry-over from other donors' samples. The source material was whole blood, sampled in connection with sensitization to the hapten diphenylcyclopropenone (DPC). This sequence joins TRBV6-2 or TRBV6-3 and TRBJ1-2, with 10 positions matching TRBD1. CDR3 nucleotides: TGTGCCAGCAGTTTACTCCCGGGGACAGGGGACTATGGCTACACCTTC. Its translation: CASSLLPGTGDYGYTF.